This is a list of T cell receptor beta chains from one sample in a study of T cells in Graves' hyperthyroidism and ophthalmopathy. TCRdb analysed the multiplex PCR reads with MiXCR anew, one entry per CDR3 protein. The sample lists 750,000 to 900,000 distinct CDR3 sequences; 38% were seen once. Sample: blood. These receptors were obtained from a man aged 18 to 30 with Graves' hyperthyroidism. Both conserved end residues are part of each CDR3. Fields, in order: J gene, V gene, clone size, D gene, CDR3 DNA, CDR3 protein. D genes are given only for firm matches. Rows give clone size only sometimes, using once, few, many, or a class for an expanded clone.

J gene: TRBJ1-1
V gene: TRBV9
clone size: NA
D gene: NA
CDR3 DNA: TGTGCCAGCAGCCAACGACCGCAGAACACTGAAGCTTTCTTT
CDR3 protein: CASSQRPQNTEAFF

J gene: TRBJ2-7
V gene: TRBV7-2
clone size: NA
D gene: NA
CDR3 DNA: TGTGCCAGCAGTTCGGGGACGGTGACTGCCTACGAGCAGTACTTC
CDR3 protein: CASSSGTVTAYEQYF

J gene: TRBJ2-5
V gene: TRBV11-2
clone size: few
D gene: TRBD2
CDR3 DNA: TGTGCCAGCAGCTTTCAGGCTAGCGGGCCTCAACTGGAGACCCAGTACTTC
CDR3 protein: CASSFQASGPQLETQYF

J gene: TRBJ1-3
V gene: TRBV9
clone size: many
D gene: NA
CDR3 DNA: TGTGCCAGCAGCGCAGGGGATGGAACTGGAAACACCATATATTTT
CDR3 protein: CASSAGDGTGNTIYF

J gene: TRBJ2-5
V gene: TRBV19
clone size: few
D gene: NA
CDR3 DNA: TGTGCCTGGAGTCGGGCCCGAGGAGAGACCCAGTACTTC
CDR3 protein: CAWSRARGETQYF

J gene: TRBJ1-1
V gene: TRBV9
clone size: few
D gene: NA
CDR3 DNA: TGTGCCAGCAGCCCCTTAAGATTGGACACTGAAGCTTTCTTT
CDR3 protein: CASSPLRLDTEAFF

J gene: TRBJ1-6
V gene: TRBV2
clone size: NA
D gene: NA
CDR3 DNA: TGTGCCAGCAGTACCGACGGGATGAATTCACCCCTCCACTTT
CDR3 protein: CASSTDGMNSPLHF

J gene: TRBJ2-6
V gene: TRBV9
clone size: few
D gene: NA
CDR3 DNA: TGTGCCAGCAGCATGAACAGGGACTCTGGGGCCAACGTCCTGACTTTC
CDR3 protein: CASSMNRDSGANVLTF

J gene: TRBJ1-1
V gene: TRBV20-1
clone size: many
D gene: NA
CDR3 DNA: TGCAGTGCTAGAGAAGGGAACACTGAAGCTTTCTTT
CDR3 protein: CSAREGNTEAFF

J gene: TRBJ1-1
V gene: TRBV29-1
clone size: many
D gene: NA
CDR3 DNA: TGCAGCGTTCAGGGGCCGGAAAACACTGAAGCTTTCTTT
CDR3 protein: CSVQGPENTEAFF

J gene: TRBJ1-2
V gene: TRBV5-1
clone size: few
D gene: TRBD1
CDR3 DNA: TGCGCCAGCAGCGAGGGGACAGGGTCTTATGGCTACACCTTC
CDR3 protein: CASSEGTGSYGYTF

J gene: TRBJ2-7
V gene: TRBV7-9
clone size: NA
D gene: NA
CDR3 DNA: TGTGCCAGCAGCTTTAGTGCGAAGGGCTACTACGAGCAGTACTTC
CDR3 protein: CASSFSAKGYYEQYF

J gene: TRBJ1-1
V gene: TRBV7-9
clone size: NA
D gene: TRBD1
CDR3 DNA: TGTGCCAGCAGCTCCGGACAGGGGGCGGTGGCGAACACTGAAGCTTTCTTT
CDR3 protein: CASSSGQGAVANTEAFF

J gene: TRBJ1-2
V gene: TRBV7-2
clone size: many
D gene: TRBD1
CDR3 DNA: TGTGCCAGCTGCCCCGACAGGGGACGTGGCTACACCTTC
CDR3 protein: CASCPDRGRGYTF

J gene: TRBJ1-2
V gene: TRBV10-3
clone size: once
D gene: TRBD1
CDR3 DNA: TGTGCCATTCACCCGACTACAGGGGGCTACTATGGCTACACCTTC
CDR3 protein: CAIHPTTGGYYGYTF

J gene: TRBJ1-3
V gene: TRBV15
clone size: NA
D gene: NA
CDR3 DNA: TGTGCCACCAGCGAGGGAGTCGACACCATATATTTT
CDR3 protein: CATSEGVDTIYF

J gene: TRBJ1-4
V gene: TRBV7-9
clone size: many
D gene: NA
CDR3 DNA: TGTGCCAGCAGCTTATTCCTCAGCGGAGAAAAACTGTTTTTT
CDR3 protein: CASSLFLSGEKLFF

J gene: TRBJ1-2
V gene: TRBV9
clone size: once
D gene: NA
CDR3 DNA: TGTGCCAGCAGCGTAGGACCCTCCAAGGGGCCCAACTATGGCTACACCTTC
CDR3 protein: CASSVGPSKGPNYGYTF

J gene: TRBJ2-3
V gene: TRBV5-1
clone size: NA
D gene: NA
CDR3 DNA: TGCGCCAGCAGTTCTACGACAGCAGATACGCAGTATTTT
CDR3 protein: CASSSTTADTQYF

J gene: TRBJ2-5
V gene: TRBV10-3
clone size: many
D gene: NA
CDR3 DNA: TGTGCCATCAGGTTCCAGTTAAGAGAGACCCAGTACTTC
CDR3 protein: CAIRFQLRETQYF

J gene: TRBJ2-7
V gene: TRBV7-2
clone size: NA
D gene: NA
CDR3 DNA: TGTGCCAGCAGAGGGGATTTCAACGAGCAGTACTTC
CDR3 protein: CASRGDFNEQYF

J gene: TRBJ2-7
V gene: TRBV6-5
clone size: few
D gene: NA
CDR3 DNA: TGTGCCAGCAGTCCCACCAGGCCCGCCTACGAGCAGTACTTC
CDR3 protein: CASSPTRPAYEQYF

J gene: TRBJ2-5
V gene: TRBV7-9
clone size: many
D gene: NA
CDR3 DNA: TGTGCCAGCACTCGCTCGGAGACCCAGTACTTC
CDR3 protein: CASTRSETQYF

J gene: TRBJ2-7
V gene: TRBV7-9
clone size: NA
D gene: NA
CDR3 DNA: TGTGCCAGCAGTACAGGGTCTAGCGGTAACTACGAGCAGTACTTC
CDR3 protein: CASSTGSSGNYEQYF

J gene: TRBJ1-4
V gene: TRBV11-2
clone size: NA
D gene: TRBD1
CDR3 DNA: TGTGCCAGCAGCGCGAGACAGGGGGCGGACGAAAAACTGTTTTTT
CDR3 protein: CASSARQGADEKLFF

J gene: TRBJ1-6
V gene: TRBV2
clone size: few
D gene: NA
CDR3 DNA: TGTGCCAGCAGTGAAGCGGTCCAGGGAGGTTCACCCCTCCACTTT
CDR3 protein: CASSEAVQGGSPLHF

J gene: TRBJ2-7
V gene: TRBV20-1
clone size: few
D gene: TRBD2
CDR3 DNA: TGCAGTGCTAGTGGCGGGGGGGCCTACGAGCAGTACTTC
CDR3 protein: CSASGGGAYEQYF

J gene: TRBJ1-5
V gene: TRBV5-6
clone size: NA
D gene: NA
CDR3 DNA: TGTGCCAGCAGCTTAAGATCTTCAGGGGGCAATCAGCCCCAGCATTTT
CDR3 protein: CASSLRSSGGNQPQHF

J gene: TRBJ1-1
V gene: TRBV20-1
clone size: NA
D gene: NA
CDR3 DNA: TGCAGTGCTAGCGGGGGGGTGGACACTGAAGCTTTCTTT
CDR3 protein: CSASGGVDTEAFF

J gene: TRBJ2-7
V gene: TRBV20-1
clone size: NA
D gene: NA
CDR3 DNA: TGCAGTGCTAGACAAGGGGGAATTTCGGGGCAGTACTTC
CDR3 protein: CSARQGGISGQYF

J gene: TRBJ2-5
V gene: TRBV6-1
clone size: NA
D gene: NA
CDR3 DNA: TGTGCCAGCAAAAATGGGGACCAAGAGACCCAGTACTTC
CDR3 protein: CASKNGDQETQYF

J gene: TRBJ2-7
V gene: TRBV9
clone size: NA
D gene: NA
CDR3 DNA: TGTGCCAGCAGTCCATTCGGGGGGCCCTACGAGCAGTACTTC
CDR3 protein: CASSPFGGPYEQYF

J gene: TRBJ2-7
V gene: TRBV20-1
clone size: few
D gene: TRBD2
CDR3 DNA: TGCAGTGCTCCCCTGACTAGCCTTGGGAAAGAGCAGTACTTC
CDR3 protein: CSAPLTSLGKEQYF

J gene: TRBJ1-2
V gene: TRBV2
clone size: many
D gene: NA
CDR3 DNA: TGTGCCAGCAGTGAACTTCTTACGGGGGAGGGCTATGGCTACACCTTC
CDR3 protein: CASSELLTGEGYGYTF

J gene: TRBJ1-5
V gene: TRBV15
clone size: many
D gene: NA
CDR3 DNA: TGTGCCACCAGCAGAGTACGGGCAGGGAATAGCAATCAGCCCCAGCATTTT
CDR3 protein: CATSRVRAGNSNQPQHF

J gene: TRBJ1-1
V gene: TRBV5-1
clone size: NA
D gene: TRBD1
CDR3 DNA: TGCGCCAGCAGCTTCGGACAGGGATACACTGAAGCTTTCTTT
CDR3 protein: CASSFGQGYTEAFF

J gene: TRBJ2-7
V gene: TRBV2
clone size: few
D gene: TRBD2
CDR3 DNA: TGTGCCAGCAGTGAAGGACTAGCGGAAAGCTCCTACGAGCAGTACTTC
CDR3 protein: CASSEGLAESSYEQYF

J gene: TRBJ1-2
V gene: TRBV9
clone size: NA
D gene: NA
CDR3 DNA: TGCGCCAGCGGCCAAGATCCCCCCTCGGGCTACACCTTC
CDR3 protein: CASGQDPPSGYTF

J gene: TRBJ1-6
V gene: TRBV14
clone size: many
D gene: NA
CDR3 DNA: TGTGCCAGCAGCCAAGGCTCAGATTATTCACCCCTCCACTTT
CDR3 protein: CASSQGSDYSPLHF

J gene: TRBJ1-1
V gene: TRBV4-2
clone size: few
D gene: NA
CDR3 DNA: TGTGCCTGCAGGGATCTTAACACTGAAGCTTTCTTT
CDR3 protein: CACRDLNTEAFF

J gene: TRBJ1-2
V gene: TRBV29-1
clone size: NA
D gene: NA
CDR3 DNA: TGCAGCGTTGGGGGGGGCAGGGCGGAGGACTATGGCTACACCTTC
CDR3 protein: CSVGGGRAEDYGYTF

J gene: TRBJ2-7
V gene: TRBV20-1
clone size: few
D gene: TRBD2
CDR3 DNA: TGCAGTGCTAGGACCGGGACTAGCCACTACGAGCAGTACTTC
CDR3 protein: CSARTGTSHYEQYF

J gene: TRBJ2-7
V gene: TRBV9
clone size: NA
D gene: TRBD1
CDR3 DNA: TGTGCCAGCAGCGTAGTGGACAGGTACTCCTACGAGCAGTACTTC
CDR3 protein: CASSVVDRYSYEQYF

J gene: TRBJ2-5
V gene: TRBV4-1
clone size: NA
D gene: NA
CDR3 DNA: TGCGCCAGCAGCCAACCTAGGCAAGAGACCCAGTACTTC
CDR3 protein: CASSQPRQETQYF

J gene: TRBJ2-7
V gene: TRBV20-1
clone size: many
D gene: TRBD1
CDR3 DNA: TGCAGTGCTCACCGGACAGGGCGATACGAGCAGTACTTC
CDR3 protein: CSAHRTGRYEQYF

J gene: TRBJ1-2
V gene: TRBV2
clone size: NA
D gene: NA
CDR3 DNA: TGTGCCAGCAGGCAAACCGGGACGCATTATGGCTACACCTTC
CDR3 protein: CASRQTGTHYGYTF

J gene: TRBJ2-7
V gene: TRBV2
clone size: few
D gene: NA
CDR3 DNA: TGTGCCAGCGTTGAGAGTGGGGGGTTGAGCTCCTACGAGCAGTACTTC
CDR3 protein: CASVESGGLSSYEQYF

J gene: TRBJ1-1
V gene: TRBV19
clone size: many
D gene: NA
CDR3 DNA: TGTGCCAGCAGCATGAACACTGAAGCTTTCTTT
CDR3 protein: CASSMNTEAFF

J gene: TRBJ1-1
V gene: TRBV2
clone size: few
D gene: NA
CDR3 DNA: TGTGCCAGCAGGGCCTGGGACAAGGAGAACACTGAAGCTTTCTTT
CDR3 protein: CASRAWDKENTEAFF

J gene: TRBJ1-1
V gene: TRBV20-1
clone size: few
D gene: TRBD1
CDR3 DNA: TGCAGTGCTAGAGCTCCGGACAGGGGGCACACTGAAGCTTTCTTT
CDR3 protein: CSARAPDRGHTEAFF

J gene: TRBJ2-3
V gene: TRBV7-9
clone size: NA
D gene: TRBD2
CDR3 DNA: TGTGCCAGGACAGCGGGAGAAGCAGATACGCAGTATTTT
CDR3 protein: CARTAGEADTQYF

J gene: TRBJ2-6
V gene: TRBV20-1
clone size: many
D gene: NA
CDR3 DNA: TGCAGGGGGTCGGGAGTAGCCTCCGGGGCCAACGTCCTGACTTTC
CDR3 protein: CRGSGVASGANVLTF

J gene: TRBJ1-4
V gene: TRBV2
clone size: few
D gene: TRBD1
CDR3 DNA: TGTGCCAGCAGTGAAGGGGACAGGGAGGATGAAAAACTGTTTTTT
CDR3 protein: CASSEGDREDEKLFF

J gene: TRBJ1-2
V gene: TRBV7-9
clone size: few
D gene: NA
CDR3 DNA: TGTGCCAGCAGCTTAGGTAGGGGCGCCGAATATGGCTACACCTTC
CDR3 protein: CASSLGRGAEYGYTF

J gene: TRBJ1-1
V gene: TRBV7-2
clone size: many
D gene: NA
CDR3 DNA: TGTGCCAGCAGCGGAAACCAGGGTCTAATTGAAGCTTTCTTT
CDR3 protein: CASSGNQGLIEAFF

J gene: TRBJ1-1
V gene: TRBV7-6
clone size: NA
D gene: TRBD1
CDR3 DNA: TGTGCCGGCAGCCCCTCCGGGACAGGGGTCAGCACTGAAGCTTTCTTT
CDR3 protein: CAGSPSGTGVSTEAFF

J gene: TRBJ1-2
V gene: TRBV29-1
clone size: many
D gene: NA
CDR3 DNA: TGCAGCGTTGAAGAGAGGGCCGGCTACACCTTC
CDR3 protein: CSVEERAGYTF

J gene: TRBJ2-7
V gene: TRBV5-1
clone size: NA
D gene: NA
CDR3 DNA: TGCGCCAGCAGCGGCTGGGACGGAAGGAGCTCCTACGAGCAGTACTTC
CDR3 protein: CASSGWDGRSSYEQYF

J gene: TRBJ1-1
V gene: TRBV11-3
clone size: many
D gene: NA
CDR3 DNA: TGTGCCAGCGGCCGGGTGAACACTGAAGCTTTCTTT
CDR3 protein: CASGRVNTEAFF

J gene: TRBJ2-7
V gene: TRBV29-1
clone size: many
D gene: NA
CDR3 DNA: TGCAGCGTTGTGGGAGAGTCGGACTACGAGCAGTACTTC
CDR3 protein: CSVVGESDYEQYF